Listed below are T cell receptor beta chains from one sample, sequenced in a study of beta chain features in type 1 diabetes. Clones were sequenced by immunoSEQ multiplex PCR, and TCRdb holds only the in-frame ones, with some missing. The sample lists about 700,000 clones, around 15% seen once, with 0.022% in the top ten. Sample: naive CD4+ T cells from blood. All receptors come from a young man with type 1 diabetes. The CDR3 runs from the conserved cysteine through the conserved F or W. The D gene is left open where the match is weak. The listing skips clone size in some rows; elsewhere it reads once, few, many or a size class.

V gene	D gene	J gene	clone size	CDR3 protein	CDR3 DNA
TRBV30	NA	TRBJ2-5	few	CAWSVKDGETQYF	TGTGCCTGGAGTGTAAAGGATGGAGAGACCCAGTACTTC
TRBV7-2	TRBD2	TRBJ2-3	NA	CASRLHFSGGADTQYF	TGTGCCAGCAGGCTGCATTTTAGCGGGGGGGCAGATACGCAGTATTTT
TRBV30	NA	TRBJ1-5	NA	CAWTQGGNQPQHF	TGTGCCTGGACACAGGGAGGGAATCAGCCCCAGCATTTT
TRBV15	NA	TRBJ2-4	few	CATSSEPGRGQYF	TGTGCCACCAGCAGTGAGCCGGGACGCGGACAGTACTTC
TRBV7-9	NA	TRBJ1-1	few	CASSLDLVQNTEAFF	TGTGCCAGCAGCTTGGATTTAGTCCAGAACACTGAAGCTTTCTTT
TRBV30	NA	TRBJ1-1	NA	CAWNKNTEAFF	TGTGCCTGGAACAAAAACACTGAAGCTTTCTTT
TRBV9	NA	TRBJ2-2	NA	CASSGIRNTGELFF	TGTGCCAGCAGCGGAATAAGGAACACCGGGGAGCTGTTTTTT
TRBV7-2	NA	TRBJ2-3	few	CASSSQQGGTQYF	TGTGCCAGCAGCTCGCAACAGGGAGGTACGCAGTATTTT
TRBV29-1	NA	TRBJ1-1	few	CSGGVGENTEAFF	TGCAGCGGTGGGGTTGGTGAGAACACTGAAGCTTTCTTT
TRBV5-4	NA	TRBJ2-7	NA	CASSAGTPHGGQYF	TGTGCCAGCAGCGCAGGGACCCCACACGGGGGGCAGTACTTC
TRBV27	TRBD1	TRBJ1-4	few	CATRGQGPEKLFF	TGTGCCACACGAGGACAGGGGCCTGAAAAACTGTTTTTT
TRBV9	NA	TRBJ2-7	few	CASSVRPGSPYEQYF	TGTGCCAGCAGCGTAAGGCCGGGGTCCCCCTACGAGCAGTACTTC
TRBV4-1	NA	TRBJ2-7	NA	CASSLRTGGNEQYF	TGCGCCAGCAGCCTTCGGACAGGCGGGAACGAGCAGTACTTC
TRBV9	NA	TRBJ1-3	few	CASSVASSGNTIYF	TGTGCCAGCAGCGTAGCTAGCTCTGGAAACACCATATATTTT
TRBV6-5	NA	TRBJ1-1	few	CATRGSRTEAFF	TGTGCCACCCGCGGCTCCCGCACTGAAGCTTTCTTT
TRBV2	NA	TRBJ1-5	few	CASSDLSGGNQPQHF	TGTGCCAGCAGTGACCTAAGCGGTGGCAATCAGCCCCAGCATTTT
TRBV19	NA	TRBJ1-1	NA	CASSITPRYTEAFF	TGTGCCAGTAGTATTACCCCGCGTTACACTGAAGCTTTCTTT
TRBV30	NA	TRBJ1-3	NA	CAWSPSQGNTIYF	TGTGCCTGGAGCCCTTCGCAGGGAAACACCATATATTTT
TRBV29-1	TRBD2	TRBJ2-1	NA	CSVAGGGNEQFF	TGCAGCGTTGCGGGAGGGGGCAATGAGCAGTTCTTC
TRBV28	NA	TRBJ1-2	NA	CATTGADGYTF	TGTGCCACCACGGGGGCTGATGGCTACACCTTC
TRBV5-1	NA	TRBJ2-2	few	CASSSFRGATGELFF	TGCGCCAGCAGCTCTTTCCGGGGTGCTACCGGGGAGCTGTTTTTT
TRBV25-1	NA	TRBJ2-5	NA	CASTTRGEGWQETQYF	TGTGCCAGCACAACGCGCGGGGAAGGTTGGCAAGAGACCCAGTACTTC
TRBV27	NA	TRBJ2-6	NA	CASSSRPGANVLTF	TGTGCCAGCAGTTCCCGGCCTGGGGCCAACGTCCTGACTTTC
TRBV7-2	NA	TRBJ2-1	few	CASSLGLEREQFF	TGTGCCAGCAGCTTAGGGCTCGAAAGGGAGCAGTTCTTC
TRBV21-1	NA	TRBJ2-1	few	CASSKALRGNEQFF	TGTGCCAGCAGCAAAGCGCTAAGGGGCAATGAGCAGTTCTTC
TRBV7-8	NA	TRBJ1-6	NA	CASSPAVVTSYNSPLHF	TGTGCCAGCAGTCCCGCAGTCGTGACCTCCTATAATTCACCCCTCCACTTT
TRBV30	NA	TRBJ1-6	few	CAWSSTDRNSPLHF	TGTGCCTGGAGTTCTACGGACAGAAATTCACCCCTCCACTTT
TRBV7-3	NA	TRBJ2-1	NA	CASSFRDISYNEQFF	TGTGCCAGCAGCTTCCGGGACATATCCTACAATGAGCAGTTCTTC
TRBV6-5	TRBD1	TRBJ1-6	NA	CASSTTGAHSSPLHF	TGTGCCAGCAGCACAACAGGGGCCCATAGCTCACCCCTCCACTTT
TRBV23-1	NA	TRBJ2-5	NA	CASSRQTHRAPEETQYF	TGCGCCAGCAGTCGACAAACACACAGGGCCCCCGAAGAGACCCAGTACTTC
TRBV5-4	NA	TRBJ1-2	NA	CASSLSGVGYTF	TGTGCCAGCAGCTTGTCCGGGGTCGGCTACACCTTC
TRBV5-1	TRBD1	TRBJ2-5	NA	CASRKLTGVAGETQYF	TGCGCCAGCCGAAAATTGACAGGGGTTGCGGGAGAGACCCAGTACTTC
TRBV11-2	TRBD1	TRBJ1-1	NA	CASSAETGGLGTEAFF	TGTGCCAGCAGTGCAGAGACAGGGGGCCTAGGGACTGAAGCTTTCTTT
TRBV19	TRBD1	TRBJ2-7	few	CATARTGGAYEQYF	TGTGCCACCGCTCGGACAGGGGGGGCCTACGAGCAGTACTTC
TRBV5-1	TRBD2	TRBJ2-5	few	CASSLAGLAFAGETQYF	TGCGCCAGCAGCTTGGCGGGACTAGCCTTCGCGGGAGAGACCCAGTACTTC
TRBV9	NA	TRBJ2-6	few	CASSGGGDSSGANVLTF	TGTGCCAGCAGCGGGGGCGGGGATTCTTCTGGGGCCAACGTCCTGACTTTC
TRBV6-6	TRBD1	TRBJ2-7	NA	CASSSPGQTTYEQYF	TGTGCCAGCAGTAGTCCGGGACAGACTACCTACGAGCAGTACTTC
TRBV6-6	NA	TRBJ2-2	few	CASSYSGGVIGGELFF	TGTGCCAGCAGTTACTCTGGTGGAGTTATTGGCGGGGAGCTGTTTTTT
TRBV7-9	NA	TRBJ2-1	few	CASSTEGGNEQFF	TGTGCCAGCAGCACCGAGGGGGGCAATGAGCAGTTCTTC
TRBV7-2	TRBD1	TRBJ1-2	few	CASSLATTGNPYGYTF	TGTGCCAGCAGCTTAGCCACGACAGGGAACCCTTATGGCTACACCTTC
TRBV11-2	NA	TRBJ1-2	NA	CASSRQLADGYTF	TGTGCCAGCAGCCGACAGCTCGCGGATGGCTACACCTTC
TRBV6-5	NA	TRBJ1-2	few	CASSYRVRTGYGYTF	TGTGCCAGCAGTTACCGGGTTAGGACGGGCTATGGCTACACCTTC
TRBV6-1	NA	TRBJ1-2	NA	CASSEVVGYTF	TGTGCCAGCAGTGAAGTCGTAGGCTACACCTTC
TRBV7-2	TRBD2	TRBJ2-4	NA	CASSLRLAGGLAKNIQYF	TGTGCCAGCAGCTTAAGGCTAGCGGGGGGCTTAGCCAAAAACATTCAGTACTTC
TRBV6-5	NA	TRBJ2-7	NA	CASSYSEAQHEQYF	TGTGCCAGCAGTTACTCTGAAGCTCAGCACGAGCAGTACTTC
TRBV7-9	NA	TRBJ2-1	NA	CASSLGAGNEQFF	TGTGCCAGCAGCTTAGGAGCCGGCAATGAGCAGTTCTTC
TRBV30	NA	TRBJ1-5	NA	CAWSESPGKSNQPQHF	TGTGCCTGGAGTGAGTCACCGGGGAAAAGCAATCAGCCCCAGCATTTT
TRBV5-1	NA	TRBJ2-7	few	CASSLVGRDEQYF	TGCGCCAGCAGCTTGGTGGGTAGGGACGAGCAGTACTTC
TRBV11-1	TRBD2	TRBJ2-3	few	CASSLKGLGEDTQYF	TGTGCCAGCAGCTTAAAGGGACTAGGTGAAGATACGCAGTATTTT
TRBV25-1	NA	TRBJ1-1	few	CASRAPLGGQNTEAFF	TGTGCCAGCAGAGCCCCTCTTGGCGGCCAGAACACTGAAGCTTTCTTT
TRBV25-1	NA	TRBJ2-3	NA	CASSEEPFPDTQYF	TGTGCCAGCAGTGAGGAGCCCTTCCCAGATACGCAGTATTTT
TRBV5-1	NA	TRBJ2-1	few	CASSGAFNEQFF	TGCGCCAGCTCCGGGGCCTTCAATGAGCAGTTCTTC
TRBV27	TRBD2	TRBJ2-1	few	CASSWGGREQFF	TGTGCCAGCAGTTGGGGGGGACGTGAGCAGTTCTTC
TRBV7-9	NA	TRBJ2-5	NA	CASSLASSWETQYF	TGTGCCAGCAGCTTAGCCTCCTCTTGGGAGACCCAGTACTTC
TRBV27	NA	TRBJ1-5	NA	CASSPRSGRTGNQPQHF	TGTGCCAGCAGTCCACGTAGTGGGCGCACAGGCAATCAGCCCCAGCATTTT
TRBV5-4	NA	TRBJ2-2	NA	CASSLGAGQSNTGELFF	TGTGCCAGCAGCTTGGGGGCCGGACAGTCGAACACCGGGGAGCTGTTTTTT
TRBV9	TRBD2	TRBJ2-5	few	CASSPTGTSRTQYF	TGTGCCAGCAGCCCCACCGGGACTAGCCGGACCCAGTACTTC
TRBV14	TRBD1	TRBJ2-1	NA	CASSQQTGSKFF	TGTGCCAGCAGCCAACAGACAGGGAGCAAGTTCTTC
TRBV27	NA	TRBJ2-5	few	CASRRAGALYQETQYF	TGTGCCAGCAGGAGGGCCGGGGCTCTGTACCAAGAGACCCAGTACTTC
TRBV13	NA	TRBJ1-1	NA	CASSLRGYPMNTEAFF	TGTGCCAGCAGCTTACGGGGGTACCCCATGAACACTGAAGCTTTCTTT